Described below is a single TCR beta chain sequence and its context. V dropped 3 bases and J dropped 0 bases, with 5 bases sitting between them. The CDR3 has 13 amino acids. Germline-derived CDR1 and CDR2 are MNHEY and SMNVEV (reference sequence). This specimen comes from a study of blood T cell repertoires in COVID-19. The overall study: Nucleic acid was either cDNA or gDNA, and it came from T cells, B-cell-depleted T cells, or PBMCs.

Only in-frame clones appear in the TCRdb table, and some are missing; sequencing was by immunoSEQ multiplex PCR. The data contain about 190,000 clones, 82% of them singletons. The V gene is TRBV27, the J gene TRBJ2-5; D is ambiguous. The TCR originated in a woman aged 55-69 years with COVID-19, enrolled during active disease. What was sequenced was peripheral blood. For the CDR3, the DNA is TGTGCCAGCAGTTTCCCGTACCAAGAGACCCAGTACTTC. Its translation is CASSFPYQETQYF.